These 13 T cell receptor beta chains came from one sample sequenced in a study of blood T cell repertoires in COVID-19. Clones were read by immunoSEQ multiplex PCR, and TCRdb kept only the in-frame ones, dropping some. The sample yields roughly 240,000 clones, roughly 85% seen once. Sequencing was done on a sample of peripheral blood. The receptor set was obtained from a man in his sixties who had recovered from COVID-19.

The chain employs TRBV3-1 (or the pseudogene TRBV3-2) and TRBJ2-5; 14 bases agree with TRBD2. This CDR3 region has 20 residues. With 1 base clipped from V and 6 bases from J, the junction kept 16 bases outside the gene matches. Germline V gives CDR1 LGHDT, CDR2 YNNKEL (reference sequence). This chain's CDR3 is CASSQVATSGGAGKPKTQYF. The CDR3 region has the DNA TGTGCCAGCAGCCAAGTCGCGACTAGCGGGGGGGCAGGGAAGCCCAAGACCCAGTACTTC.

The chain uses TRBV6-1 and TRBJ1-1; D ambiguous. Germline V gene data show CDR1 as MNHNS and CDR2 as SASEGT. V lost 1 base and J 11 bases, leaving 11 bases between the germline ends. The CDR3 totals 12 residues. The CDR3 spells CASSEGGLTAFF. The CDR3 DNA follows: TGTGCCAGCAGTGAAGGAGGGTTAACGGCTTTCTTT.

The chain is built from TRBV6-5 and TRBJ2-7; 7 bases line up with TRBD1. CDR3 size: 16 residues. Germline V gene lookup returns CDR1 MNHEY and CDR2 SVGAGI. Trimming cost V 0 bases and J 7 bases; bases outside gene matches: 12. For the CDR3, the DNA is TGTGCCAGCAGTTACTCGTTGGGTCAGGGGGTTAGGGAGCAGTACTTC. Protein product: CASSYSLGQGVREQYF.

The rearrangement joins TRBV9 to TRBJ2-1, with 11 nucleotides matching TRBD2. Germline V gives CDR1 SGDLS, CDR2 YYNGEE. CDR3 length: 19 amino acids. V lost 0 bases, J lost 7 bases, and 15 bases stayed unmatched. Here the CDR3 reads CASSVDPGLTSGSGNEQFF. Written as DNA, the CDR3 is TGTGCCAGCAGCGTAGACCCCGGGCTTACTAGCGGGAGTGGTAATGAGCAGTTCTTC.

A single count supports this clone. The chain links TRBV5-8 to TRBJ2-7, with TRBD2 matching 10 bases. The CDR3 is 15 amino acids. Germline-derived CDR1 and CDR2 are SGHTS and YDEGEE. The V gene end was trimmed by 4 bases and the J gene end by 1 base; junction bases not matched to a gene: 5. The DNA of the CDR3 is TGTGCCAGCAGCCCCTTAGCGGGGGGTTCCTACGAGCAGTACTTC. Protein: CASSPLAGGSYEQYF.

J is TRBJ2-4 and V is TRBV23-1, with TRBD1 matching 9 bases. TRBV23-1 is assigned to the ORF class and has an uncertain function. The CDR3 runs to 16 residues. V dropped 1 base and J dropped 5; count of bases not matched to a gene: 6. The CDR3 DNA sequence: TGCGCCAGCAGTCAATGCTGGACAGGGGACGAAAACATTCAGTACTTC. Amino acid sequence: CASSQCWTGDENIQYF.

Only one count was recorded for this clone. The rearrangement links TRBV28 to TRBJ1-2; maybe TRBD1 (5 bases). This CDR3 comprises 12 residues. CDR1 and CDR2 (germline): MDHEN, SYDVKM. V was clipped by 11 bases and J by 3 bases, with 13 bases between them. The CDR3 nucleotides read TGTGCCGCCGGGGGGACTGACTATGGCTACACCTTC. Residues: CAAGGTDYGYTF.

In DNA form, the CDR3 reads TGCGCCAGCAGACAAACTAGCGGGGTCCCCGGGGAGCTGTTTTTT. It translates to CASRQTSGVPGELFF. The J gene is TRBJ2-2, the V gene TRBV10-1; 10 bases match TRBD2. Trimming cost V 6 bases and J 6 bases; bases outside gene matches: 7. Germline lookup yields CDR1 WNHNN and CDR2 SYGVQD (reference sequence). The CDR3 is 15 residues long.

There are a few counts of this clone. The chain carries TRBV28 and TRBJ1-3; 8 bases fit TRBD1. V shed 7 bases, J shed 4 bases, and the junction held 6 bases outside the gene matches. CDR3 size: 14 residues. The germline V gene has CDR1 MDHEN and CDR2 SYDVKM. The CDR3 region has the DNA TGTGCCAGCACCCAGGGGGCTTCGGGAAACACCATATATTTT. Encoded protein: CASTQGASGNTIYF.

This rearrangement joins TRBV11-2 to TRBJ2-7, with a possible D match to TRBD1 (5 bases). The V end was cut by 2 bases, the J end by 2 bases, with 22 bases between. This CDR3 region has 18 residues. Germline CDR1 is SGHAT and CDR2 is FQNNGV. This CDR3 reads CASSLYTRIVDTTYEQYF. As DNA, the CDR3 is TGTGCCAGCAGCTTATATACGAGGATCGTGGACACAACCTACGAGCAGTACTTC. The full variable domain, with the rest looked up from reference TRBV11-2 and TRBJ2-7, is EAGVAQSPRYKIIEKRQSVAFWCNPISGHATLYWYQQILGQGPKLLIQFQNNGVVDDSQLPKDRFSAERLKGVDSTLKIQPAKLEDSAVYLCASSLYTRIVDTTYEQYFGPGTRLTVT.

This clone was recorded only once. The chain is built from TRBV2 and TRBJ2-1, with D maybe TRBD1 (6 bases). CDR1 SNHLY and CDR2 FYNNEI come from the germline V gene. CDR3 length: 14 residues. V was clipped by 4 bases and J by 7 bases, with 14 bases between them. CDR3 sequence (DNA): TGTGCCAGCAGTGGGGGGCGCTCGGTGAATGAGCAGTTCTTC. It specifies CASSGGRSVNEQFF.

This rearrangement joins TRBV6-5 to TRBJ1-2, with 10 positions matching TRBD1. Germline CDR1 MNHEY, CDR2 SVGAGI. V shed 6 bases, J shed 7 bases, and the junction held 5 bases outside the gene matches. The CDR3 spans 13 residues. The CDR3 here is CASRVTGGGGYTF. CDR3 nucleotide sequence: TGTGCCAGCAGAGTGACAGGGGGCGGTGGCTACACCTTC.

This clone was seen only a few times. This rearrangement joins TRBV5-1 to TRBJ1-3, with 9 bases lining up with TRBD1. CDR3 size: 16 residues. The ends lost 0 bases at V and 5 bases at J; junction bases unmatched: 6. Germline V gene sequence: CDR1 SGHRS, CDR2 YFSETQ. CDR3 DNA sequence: TGCGCCAGCAGCTTGGGGGGACAGGGTAACCGAAACACCATATATTTT. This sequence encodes CASSLGGQGNRNTIYF.